A selection of T cell receptor beta chains follows, all from one sample in a study of T cell repertoires in cytomegalovirus infection. Each CDR3 protein is one row after TCRdb ran MiXCR on the reads. The sample shows about 740,000 distinct CDR3 sequences, 35% to 45% of them seen only once. Sequencing was carried out using PBMCs. These receptors originate from a human donor in good health (CMV status not recorded). Some clones in this sample may be carry-over from other donors' samples. The CDR3 runs from the conserved cysteine through the conserved F or W. The D gene is left open where the match is weak. Clone size is shown for a subset of rows, as once, few, many or a class of expanded clone.

J gene	V gene	clone size	D gene	CDR3 DNA	CDR3 protein
TRBJ1-1	TRBV2	few	NA	TGTGCCAGCATCTCGTCAACTGAAGCTTTCTTT	CASISSTEAFF
TRBJ1-2	TRBV7-8	NA	NA	TGTGCCAGCAGCTTAGGGGGCAAGGTCTATGGCTACACCTTC	CASSLGGKVYGYTF
TRBJ1-5	TRBV27	NA	NA	TGTGCCAGCAGTTTATGGGGAATCCCTAGCAATCAGCCCCAGCATTTT	CASSLWGIPSNQPQHF
TRBJ1-2	TRBV7-2	many	NA	TGTGCCAGCAGCATTCGAGCCGGGAGGGATGGCTACACCTTC	CASSIRAGRDGYTF
TRBJ1-1	TRBV19	many	NA	TGTGCCAGTAGTACAGACAGGTTTGAAGAAGCTTTCTTT	CASSTDRFEEAFF
TRBJ1-1	TRBV19	once	NA	TGTGCCAGTAGACAGGGTCGGGCTTTTGAAGCTTTCTTT	CASRQGRAFEAFF
TRBJ1-5	TRBV28	many	NA	TGTGCCAGCAGTTACTTACTTGAAGGGCATCAGCCCCAGCATTTT	CASSYLLEGHQPQHF
TRBJ2-3	TRBV12-3/TRBV12-4	few	NA	TGTGCCAGCAGTTTCGAGGGGATGATGAGCCCAGATACGCAGTATTTT	CASSFEGMMSPDTQYF
TRBJ2-1	TRBV7-8	few	TRBD2	TGTGCCAGCAGCTCCCTGACTAGCGGGAGTTTGAATGAGCAGTTCTTC	CASSSLTSGSLNEQFF
TRBJ1-6	TRBV28	NA	NA	TGTGCCAGCGTATCACAGAATAATTCACCCCTCCACTTT	CASVSQNNSPLHF
TRBJ2-6	TRBV7-9	many	NA	TGTGCCAGCAGCTTAGCGCCAGCCAGCGCTGGGGCCAACGTCCTGACTTTC	CASSLAPASAGANVLTF
TRBJ1-6	TRBV20-1	once	NA	TGCAGTGCTGATCCGCGAGCCGGACAGTCGAATTCACCCCTCCACTTT	CSADPRAGQSNSPLHF
TRBJ1-5	TRBV20-1	few	NA	TGCAGTGCTCTACAGAGCAATCAGCCCCAGCATTTT	CSALQSNQPQHF
TRBJ1-1	TRBV19	NA	NA	TGTGCCAGTGGGGCGACAGTGAACACTGAAGCTTTCTTT	CASGATVNTEAFF
TRBJ2-7	TRBV28	NA	NA	TGTGCCAGCAGTTTAGCCTCTTCCAGGAGGATAGACTTC	CASSLASSRRIDF
TRBJ1-1	TRBV7-9	NA	NA	TGTGACAGCAGCTTAGGTGGGGGGTTGGCGGCTGAAGCTTTCTTT	CDSSLGGGLAAEAFF
TRBJ2-3	TRBV10-3	NA	TRBD2	TGTGCCATCAGGGGGACTAGCGGGGTGGGCACAGATACGCAGTATTTT	CAIRGTSGVGTDTQYF
TRBJ2-5	TRBV12-3/TRBV12-4	NA	NA	TGTGCCAGCACCGAGGCTGGACTGGGAGAGACCCAGTACTTC	CASTEAGLGETQYF
TRBJ1-2	TRBV5-4	few	NA	TGTGCCAGCAGCTCCCCTTCGGGGGCAGGGGACGGCTACACCTTC	CASSSPSGAGDGYTF
TRBJ2-5	TRBV3-1	few	TRBD2	TGTGCCAGCAGCCAGGCTGGGACTAGCGGCCAAGAGACCCAGTACTTC	CASSQAGTSGQETQYF
TRBJ2-7	TRBV29-1	few	TRBD1	TGCAGCGTTCACAACCGGGACAGGGGAGGGTACGAGCAGTACTTC	CSVHNRDRGGYEQYF
TRBJ1-3	TRBV5-1	few	TRBD1	TGCGCCAGCAGTTTCCCGGGGGACAGAAGCTCTGGAAACACCATATATTTT	CASSFPGDRSSGNTIYF
TRBJ1-4	TRBV7-9	NA	NA	TGTGCCAGCAGTCCAGAAGAGGAGGAAAAACTGTTTTTT	CASSPEEEEKLFF
TRBJ1-5	TRBV19	few	NA	TGTGCCAGTAGTATGGGGCAGACCAATCAGCCCCAGCATTTT	CASSMGQTNQPQHF
TRBJ1-5	TRBV7-8	many	NA	TGTGCCAGCAGCTTAGTGGGTGTCGGTCAGCCCCAGCATTTT	CASSLVGVGQPQHF
TRBJ1-1	TRBV4-1	NA	NA	TGCGCCAGCAGCCAAGCTCAAAGCAGGGGCAAGAAGAACACTGAAGCTTTCTTT	CASSQAQSRGKKNTEAFF
TRBJ2-7	TRBV4-1	NA	NA	TGCGCCAGCAGCCAAGGGGCAGGCCCCTTCCCCACCGAGCAGTACTTC	CASSQGAGPFPTEQYF
TRBJ2-1	TRBV24-1	few	TRBD2	TGTGCCACCAGTGATTTAGTGGCTAGCGGTCAGAAGTTCTTC	CATSDLVASGQKFF
TRBJ1-3	TRBV27	few	TRBD1	TGTGCCAGCAGCGACCGCGGCCTCCTCTCAAGATCAGGGGGCGCATCTGGAAACACCATATATTTT	CASSDRGLLSRSGGASGNTIYF
TRBJ1-2	TRBV30	few	NA	TGTGCCTGGAGCCAGGTAGTCGGAAAGGTTGGCTACACCTTC	CAWSQVVGKVGYTF
TRBJ2-5	TRBV5-4	NA	TRBD2	TGTGCCAGCAGCTTGTGGCGGGAGGGCTGGCAGAAAGAGACCCAGTACTTC	CASSLWREGWQKETQYF
TRBJ2-3	TRBV19	NA	TRBD2	TGTGCCAGTAGGGGCCTAGGGGAGCCCGGGACTAGCGGAAACACAGATACGCAGTATTTT	CASRGLGEPGTSGNTDTQYF
TRBJ1-5	TRBV20-1	NA	TRBD1	TGCAGTGCGGCCCTCGACAGGGGGAATCAGCCCCAGCATTTT	CSAALDRGNQPQHF